This T cell receptor (beta chain) is drawn from a study of cytomegalovirus exposure and HLA in healthy donors. About the research overall: An earlier analysis identified 95 million to 120 million unique TCR beta sequences in about 170 million T cells.

Study-wide results and limits: Researchers left out some V segments, among them TRBV6-2 and TRBV6-3, as indistinguishable.

Researchers ran the PCR with 60 Vbeta and 13 Jbeta primers. TCRdb's copy holds only in-frame clones and misses some; the assay was immunoSEQ multiplex PCR. The data contain 140,000 to 150,000 clones, about 76% of them singletons. The V and J ends lost 4 bases and 4 bases, in that order; junction bases with no gene match: 6. CDR1 and CDR2 from the germline V gene are MNHNS and SASEGT. CDR3 size: 14 residues. As concerns this clone: The antigen remains undetermined.

The sequence was obtained from a male donor in good health and CMV-seronegative. The J gene is TRBJ2-7, the V gene TRBV6-1; 8 nucleotides agree with TRBD1. Material for sequencing was PBMCs. CDR3 amino acids: CASSAQGALYEQYF. CDR3 bases: TGTGCCAGCAGTGCTCAGGGGGCTTTGTACGAGCAGTACTTC.